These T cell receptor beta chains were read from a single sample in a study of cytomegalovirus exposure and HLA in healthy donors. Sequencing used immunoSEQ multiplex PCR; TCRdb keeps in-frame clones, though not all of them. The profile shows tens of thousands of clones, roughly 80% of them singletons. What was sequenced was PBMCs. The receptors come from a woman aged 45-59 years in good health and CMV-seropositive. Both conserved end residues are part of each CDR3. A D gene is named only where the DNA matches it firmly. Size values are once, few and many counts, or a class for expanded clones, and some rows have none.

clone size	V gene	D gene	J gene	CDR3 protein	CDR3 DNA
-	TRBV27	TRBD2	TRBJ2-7	CASSSVAGGPYEQYF	TGTGCCAGCAGTTCCGTAGCGGGAGGGCCCTACGAGCAGTACTTC
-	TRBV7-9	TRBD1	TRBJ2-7	CASSLGTGFYEQYF	TGTGCCAGCAGCTTAGGGACAGGCTTCTACGAGCAGTACTTC
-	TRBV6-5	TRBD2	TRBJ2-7	CASSAGGRYEQYF	TGTGCCAGCAGTGCGGGAGGACGCTACGAGCAGTACTTC
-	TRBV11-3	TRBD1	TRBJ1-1	CASSLRDRATEAFF	TGTGCCAGCAGCTTACGGGACAGGGCCACTGAAGCTTTCTTT
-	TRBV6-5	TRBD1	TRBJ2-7	CASSPGTGPYEQYF	TGTGCCAGCAGTCCCGGGACAGGGCCCTACGAGCAGTACTTC
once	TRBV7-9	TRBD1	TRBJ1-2	CSSSLKQGGGYTF	TGTTCCAGCAGCTTAAAACAGGGGGGCGGCTACACCTTC
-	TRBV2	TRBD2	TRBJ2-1	CASSGSGPYNEQFF	TGTGCCAGCAGTGGTAGCGGGCCGTACAATGAGCAGTTCTTC
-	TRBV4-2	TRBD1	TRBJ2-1	CASSHSRGLKYNEQFF	TGTGCCAGCAGCCATTCTAGGGGGCTAAAATACAATGAGCAGTTCTTC
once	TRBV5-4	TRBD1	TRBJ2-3	CASSSRTGSDTQYF	TGTGCCAGCAGCTCCCGGACAGGGTCAGATACGCAGTATTTT
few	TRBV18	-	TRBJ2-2	CASSPGTGNTGELFF	TGTGCCAGCTCACCAGGTACAGGGAACACCGGGGAGCTGTTTTTT
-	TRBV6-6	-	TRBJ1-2	CASSYSLISYTF	TGTGCCAGCAGTTACTCCCTTATAAGCTACACCTTC
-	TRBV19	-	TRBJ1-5	CASRIQGRSNQPQHF	TGTGCCAGTAGAATCCAGGGGCGAAGCAATCAGCCCCAGCATTTT
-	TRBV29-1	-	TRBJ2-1	CSAIDPTRVNEQFF	TGCAGCGCAATTGACCCGACCCGGGTCAATGAGCAGTTCTTC
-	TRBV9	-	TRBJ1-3	CASNTGGSGNTIYF	TGTGCCAGCAACACGGGAGGCTCTGGAAACACCATATATTTT
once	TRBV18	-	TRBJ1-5	CASSPTEGDPQHF	TGTGCCAGCTCGCCGACGGAGGGAGATCCCCAGCATTTT
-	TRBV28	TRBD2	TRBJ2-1	CASSYLGLAGGNEQFF	TGTGCCAGCAGTTACCTAGGACTAGCGGGAGGCAATGAGCAGTTCTTC
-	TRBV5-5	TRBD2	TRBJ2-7	CASSQASGRYEQYF	TGTGCCAGCAGCCAGGCTAGCGGGAGGTACGAGCAGTACTTC
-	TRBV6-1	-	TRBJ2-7	CASSERLAGEQYF	TGTGCCAGCAGTGAAAGGCTGGCGGGGGAGCAGTACTTC
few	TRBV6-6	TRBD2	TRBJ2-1	CASSSLAGGSNEQFF	TGTGCCAGCAGTTCCCTAGCGGGAGGCAGTAATGAGCAGTTCTTC
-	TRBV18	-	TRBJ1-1	CASSRLDRNTEAFF	TGTGCCAGCTCGCGCCTAGACAGGAACACTGAAGCTTTCTTT
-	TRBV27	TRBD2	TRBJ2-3	CTSSGWSKRETDTQYF	TGTACCAGCAGTGGTTGGTCAAAGCGGGAGACAGATACGCAGTATTTT
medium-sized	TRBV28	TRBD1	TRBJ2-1	CASTGTGDHEQFF	TGTGCCAGCACCGGGACAGGGGACCATGAGCAGTTCTTC
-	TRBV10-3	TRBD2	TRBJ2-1	CAAMASSGSVNEQFF	TGTGCCGCCATGGCGTCTAGCGGGAGTGTCAATGAGCAGTTCTTC
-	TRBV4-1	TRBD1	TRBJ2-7	CASSFAPGQGIREQYF	TGCGCCAGCAGCTTCGCTCCGGGACAGGGGATTAGGGAGCAGTACTTC
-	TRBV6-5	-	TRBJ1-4	CASRSLTNEKLFF	TGTGCCAGCAGAAGCCTTACTAATGAAAAACTGTTTTTT
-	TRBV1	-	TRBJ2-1	CTSSQEGRSSYNEQFF	TGCACCAGCAGCCAAGAGGGGCGAAGCTCCTACAATGAGCAGTTCTTC
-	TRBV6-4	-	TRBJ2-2	CASSTAVGNTGELFF	TGTGCCAGCAGTACGGCGGTAGGGAACACCGGGGAGCTGTTTTTT
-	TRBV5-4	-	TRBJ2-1	CASSTTGQGSSYNEQFF	TGTGCCAGCAGCACAACAGGGCAGGGGAGCTCCTACAATGAGCAGTTCTTC
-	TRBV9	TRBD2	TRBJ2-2	CASSVVAGATGELFF	TGTGCCAGCAGCGTGGTAGCGGGAGCCACCGGGGAGCTGTTTTTT
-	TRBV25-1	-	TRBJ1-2	CASSEDWDIRAHGYTF	TGTGCCAGCAGTGAAGATTGGGACATCAGGGCGCATGGCTACACCTTC
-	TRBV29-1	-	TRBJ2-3	CSVSSQGLTDTQYF	TGCAGCGTGTCATCACAGGGTCTTACAGATACGCAGTATTTT
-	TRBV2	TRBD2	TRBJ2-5	CASMLGLAGAETQYF	TGTGCCAGCATGTTGGGACTGGCGGGAGCAGAGACCCAGTACTTC
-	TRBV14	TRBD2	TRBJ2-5	CASSQMAGGQETQYF	TGTGCCAGCAGCCAGATGGCGGGGGGACAAGAGACCCAGTACTTC
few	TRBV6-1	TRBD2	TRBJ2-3	CASRLAGTDTQYF	TGTGCCAGCCGACTAGCGGGGACAGATACGCAGTATTTT
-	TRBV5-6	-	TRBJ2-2	CASSLLPGLTGELFF	TGTGCCAGCAGCTTGCTGCCAGGACTCACCGGGGAGCTGTTTTTT
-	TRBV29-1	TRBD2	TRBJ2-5	CSVGTNQETQYF	TGCAGCGTGGGGACTAACCAAGAGACCCAGTACTTC